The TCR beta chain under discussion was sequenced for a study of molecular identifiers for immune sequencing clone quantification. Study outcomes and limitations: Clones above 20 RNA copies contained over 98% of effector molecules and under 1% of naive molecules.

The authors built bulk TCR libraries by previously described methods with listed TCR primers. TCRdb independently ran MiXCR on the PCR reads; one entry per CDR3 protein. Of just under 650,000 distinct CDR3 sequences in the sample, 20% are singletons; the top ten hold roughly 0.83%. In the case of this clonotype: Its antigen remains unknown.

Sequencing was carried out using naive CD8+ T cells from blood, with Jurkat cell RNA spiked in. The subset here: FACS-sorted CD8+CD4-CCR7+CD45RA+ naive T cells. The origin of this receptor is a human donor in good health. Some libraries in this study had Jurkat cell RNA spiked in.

The CDR3 spells CAWRVNDIAYEQYF. CDR3 DNA: TGTGCCTGGAGGGTAAACGACATAGCCTACGAGCAGTACTTC. The J gene is TRBJ2-7, the V gene TRBV30, with no clear D. Germline loops: CDR1 GTSNPN, CDR2 SVGIG (reference sequence). The CDR3 runs to 14 residues. V was cut by 3 bases and J by 2 bases, with 14 bases left in between.